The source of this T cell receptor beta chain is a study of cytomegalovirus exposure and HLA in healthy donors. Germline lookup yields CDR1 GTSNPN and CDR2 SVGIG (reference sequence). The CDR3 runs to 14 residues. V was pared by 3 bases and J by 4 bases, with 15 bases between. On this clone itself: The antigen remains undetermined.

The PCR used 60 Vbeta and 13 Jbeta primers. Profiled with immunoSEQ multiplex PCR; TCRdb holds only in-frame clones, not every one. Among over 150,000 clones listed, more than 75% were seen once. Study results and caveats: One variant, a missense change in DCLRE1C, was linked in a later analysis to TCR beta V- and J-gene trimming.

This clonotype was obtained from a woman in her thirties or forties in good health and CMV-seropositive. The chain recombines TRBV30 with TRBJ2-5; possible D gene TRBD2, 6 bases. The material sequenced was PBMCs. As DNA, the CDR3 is TGTGCCTGGAGAAAATCGGGAGCGGGAGAGACCCAGTACTTC. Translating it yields CAWRKSGAGETQYF.